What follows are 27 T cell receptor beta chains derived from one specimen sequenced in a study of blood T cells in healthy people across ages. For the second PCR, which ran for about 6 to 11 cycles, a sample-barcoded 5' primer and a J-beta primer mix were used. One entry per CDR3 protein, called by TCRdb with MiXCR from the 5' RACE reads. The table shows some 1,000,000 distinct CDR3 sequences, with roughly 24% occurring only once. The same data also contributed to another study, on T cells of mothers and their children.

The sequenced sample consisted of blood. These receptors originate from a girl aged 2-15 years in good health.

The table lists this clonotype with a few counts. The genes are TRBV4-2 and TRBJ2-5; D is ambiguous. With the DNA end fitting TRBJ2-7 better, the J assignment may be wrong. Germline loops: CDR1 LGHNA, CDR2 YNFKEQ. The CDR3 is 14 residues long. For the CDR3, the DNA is TGTGCCAGCAGCCAAGAACTCAACGACTACGAGCAGTACTTC. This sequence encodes CASSQELNDYEQYF.

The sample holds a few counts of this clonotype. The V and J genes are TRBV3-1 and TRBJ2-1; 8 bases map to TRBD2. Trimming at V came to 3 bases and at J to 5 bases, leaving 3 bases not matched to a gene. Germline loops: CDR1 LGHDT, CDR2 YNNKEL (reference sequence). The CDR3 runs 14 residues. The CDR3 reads CASSQSGGHNEQFF. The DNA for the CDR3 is TGTGCCAGCAGCCAGAGCGGGGGTCACAATGAGCAGTTCTTC.

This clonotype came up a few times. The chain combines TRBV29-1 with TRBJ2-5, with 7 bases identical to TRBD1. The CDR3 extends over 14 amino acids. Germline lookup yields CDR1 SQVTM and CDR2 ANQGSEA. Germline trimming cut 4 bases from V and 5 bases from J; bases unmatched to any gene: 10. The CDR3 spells CSVASEGAPETQYF. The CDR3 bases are TGCAGCGTTGCCAGCGAGGGGGCTCCGGAGACCCAGTACTTC.

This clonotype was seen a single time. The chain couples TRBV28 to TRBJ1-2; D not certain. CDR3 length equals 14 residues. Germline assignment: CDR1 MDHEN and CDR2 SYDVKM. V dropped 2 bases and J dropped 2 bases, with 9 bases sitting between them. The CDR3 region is CASSLGLQNYGYTF. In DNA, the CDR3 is TGTGCCAGCAGTTTAGGTTTACAGAACTATGGCTACACCTTC.

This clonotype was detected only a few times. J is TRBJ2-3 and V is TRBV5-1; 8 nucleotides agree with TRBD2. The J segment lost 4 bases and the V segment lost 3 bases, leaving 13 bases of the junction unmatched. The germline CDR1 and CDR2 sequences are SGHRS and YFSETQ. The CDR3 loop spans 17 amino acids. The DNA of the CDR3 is TGCGCCAGCAGCTCTAAGAGGAATAGCGGGAACTCAGATACGCAGTATTTT. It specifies CASSSKRNSGNSDTQYF.

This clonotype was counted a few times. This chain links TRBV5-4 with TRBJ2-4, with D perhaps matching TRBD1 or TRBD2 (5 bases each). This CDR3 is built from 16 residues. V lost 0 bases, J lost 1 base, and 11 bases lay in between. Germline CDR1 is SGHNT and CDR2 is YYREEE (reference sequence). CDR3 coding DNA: TGTGCCAGCAGCTTGGCGAGGGGAGCGGCCAAAAACATTCAGTACTTC. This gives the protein CASSLARGAAKNIQYF. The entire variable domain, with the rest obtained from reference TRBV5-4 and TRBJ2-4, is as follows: ETGVTQSPTHLIKTRGQQVTLRCSSQSGHNTVSWYQQALGQGPQFIFQYYREEENGRGNFPPRFSGLQFPNYSSELNVNALELDDSALYLCASSLARGAAKNIQYFGAGTRLSVL.

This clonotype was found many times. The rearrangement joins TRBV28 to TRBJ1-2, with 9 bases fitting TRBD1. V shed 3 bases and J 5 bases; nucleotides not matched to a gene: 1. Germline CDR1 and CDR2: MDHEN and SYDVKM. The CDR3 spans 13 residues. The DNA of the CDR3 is TGTGCCAGCAGTTTTGGGACAGGGTATGGCTACACCTTC. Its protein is CASSFGTGYGYTF.

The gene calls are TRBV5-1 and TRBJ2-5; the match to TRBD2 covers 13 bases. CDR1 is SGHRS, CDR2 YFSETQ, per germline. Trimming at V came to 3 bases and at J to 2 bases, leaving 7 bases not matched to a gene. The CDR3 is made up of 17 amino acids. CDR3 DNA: TGCGCCAGCAGCTCGGGACTAGCGGGGACCCAGCAAGAGACCCAGTACTTC. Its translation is CASSSGLAGTQQETQYF.

For the CDR3, the DNA is TGTGCCAGCAGCCACGGACCGACAGGGAGGGAGCAGTACTTC. This encodes CASSHGPTGREQYF. The V and J genes are TRBV3-1 and TRBJ2-7; D possibly corresponds to TRBD1 (7 bases). V was pared by 3 bases and J by 7 bases, with 16 bases between. The CDR3 totals 14 residues. Germline V gene data show CDR1 as LGHDT and CDR2 as YNNKEL (reference sequence).

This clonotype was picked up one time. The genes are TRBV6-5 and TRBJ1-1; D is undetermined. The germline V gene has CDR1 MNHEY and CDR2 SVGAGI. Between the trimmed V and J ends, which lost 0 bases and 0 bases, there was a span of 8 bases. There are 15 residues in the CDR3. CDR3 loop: CASSYSSGMNTEAFF. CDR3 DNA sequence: TGTGCCAGCAGTTACTCGTCCGGAATGAACACTGAAGCTTTCTTT.

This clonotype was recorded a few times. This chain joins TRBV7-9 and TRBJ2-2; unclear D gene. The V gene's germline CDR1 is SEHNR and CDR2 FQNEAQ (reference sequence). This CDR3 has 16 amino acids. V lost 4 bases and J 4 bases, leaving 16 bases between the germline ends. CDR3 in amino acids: CASSSIVGVGTGELFF. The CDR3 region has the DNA TGTGCCAGCAGCTCGATCGTGGGTGTCGGCACCGGGGAGCTGTTTTTT.

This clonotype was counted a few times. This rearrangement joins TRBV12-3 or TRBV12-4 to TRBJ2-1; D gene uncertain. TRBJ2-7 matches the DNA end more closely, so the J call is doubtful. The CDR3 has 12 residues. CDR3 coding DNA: TGTGCCAGCAGCCCCTCCCCGTACGAGCAGTACTTC. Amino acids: CASSPSPYEQYF.

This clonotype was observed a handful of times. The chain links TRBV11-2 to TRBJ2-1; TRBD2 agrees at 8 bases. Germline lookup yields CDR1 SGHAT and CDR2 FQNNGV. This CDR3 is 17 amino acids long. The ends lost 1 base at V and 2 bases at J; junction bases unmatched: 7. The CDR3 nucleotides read TGTGCCAGCAGCTTAGCCGTCTCTAGCGGGCCCTACAATGAGCAGTTCTTC. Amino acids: CASSLAVSSGPYNEQFF.

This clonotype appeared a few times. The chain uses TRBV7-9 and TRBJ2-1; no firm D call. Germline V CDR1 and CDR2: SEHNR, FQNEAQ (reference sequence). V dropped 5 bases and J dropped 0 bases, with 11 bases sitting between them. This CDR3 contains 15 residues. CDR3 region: CASSAFLNSYNEQFF. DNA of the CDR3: TGTGCCAGCAGCGCATTTTTGAACTCCTACAATGAGCAGTTCTTC.

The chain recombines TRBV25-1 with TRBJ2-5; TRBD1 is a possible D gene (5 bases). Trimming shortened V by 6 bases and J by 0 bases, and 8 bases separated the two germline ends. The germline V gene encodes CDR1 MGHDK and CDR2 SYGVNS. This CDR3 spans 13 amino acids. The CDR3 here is CASSRQNQETQYF. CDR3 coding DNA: TGTGCCAGCAGCAGACAGAACCAAGAGACCCAGTACTTC.

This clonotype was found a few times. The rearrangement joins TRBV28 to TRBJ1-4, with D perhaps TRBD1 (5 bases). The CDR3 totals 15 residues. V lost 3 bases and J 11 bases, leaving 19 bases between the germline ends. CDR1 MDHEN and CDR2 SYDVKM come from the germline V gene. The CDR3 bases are TGTGCCAGCAGTTTTAGGTCGGGGCCCATCAGGAAACTGTTTTTT. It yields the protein CASSFRSGPIRKLFF.

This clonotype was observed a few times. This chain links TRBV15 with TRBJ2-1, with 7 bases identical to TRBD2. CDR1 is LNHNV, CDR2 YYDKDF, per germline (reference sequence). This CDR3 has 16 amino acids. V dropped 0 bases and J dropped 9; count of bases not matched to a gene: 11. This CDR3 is CATSRDLVGGMGEQFF. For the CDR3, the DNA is TGTGCCACCAGCAGAGATCTGGTCGGGGGGATGGGTGAGCAGTTCTTC.

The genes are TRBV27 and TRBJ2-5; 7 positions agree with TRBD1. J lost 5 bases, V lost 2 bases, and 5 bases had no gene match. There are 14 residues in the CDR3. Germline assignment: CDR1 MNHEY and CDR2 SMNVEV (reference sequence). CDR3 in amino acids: CASSLTGESETQYF. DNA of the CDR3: TGTGCCAGCAGTTTAACAGGGGAGTCGGAGACCCAGTACTTC.

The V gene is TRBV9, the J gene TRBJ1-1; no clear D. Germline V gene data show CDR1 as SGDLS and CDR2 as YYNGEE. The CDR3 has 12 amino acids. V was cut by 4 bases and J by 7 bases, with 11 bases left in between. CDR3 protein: CASSPWTGEAFF. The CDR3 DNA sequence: TGTGCCAGCAGCCCTTGGACGGGTGAAGCTTTCTTT.

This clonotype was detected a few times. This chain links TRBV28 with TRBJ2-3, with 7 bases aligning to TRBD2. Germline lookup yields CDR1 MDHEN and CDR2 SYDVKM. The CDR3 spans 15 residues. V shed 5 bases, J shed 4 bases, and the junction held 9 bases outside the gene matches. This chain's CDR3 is CASSPTAGESDTQYF. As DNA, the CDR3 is TGTGCCAGCAGTCCGACCGCGGGAGAGTCAGATACGCAGTATTTT.

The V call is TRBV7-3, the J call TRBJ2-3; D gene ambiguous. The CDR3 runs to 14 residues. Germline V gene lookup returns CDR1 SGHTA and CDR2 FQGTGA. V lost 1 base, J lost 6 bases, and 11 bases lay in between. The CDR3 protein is CASSLRSPRDTQYF. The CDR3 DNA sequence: TGTGCCAGCAGCTTAAGAAGTCCCCGGGATACGCAGTATTTT.

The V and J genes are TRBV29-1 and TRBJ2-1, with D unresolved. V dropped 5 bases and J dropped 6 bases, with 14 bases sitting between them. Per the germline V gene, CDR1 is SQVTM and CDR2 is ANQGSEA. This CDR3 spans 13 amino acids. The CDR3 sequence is CSVLSGHGNEQFF. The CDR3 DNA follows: TGCAGCGTTCTGTCCGGGCACGGCAATGAGCAGTTCTTC.

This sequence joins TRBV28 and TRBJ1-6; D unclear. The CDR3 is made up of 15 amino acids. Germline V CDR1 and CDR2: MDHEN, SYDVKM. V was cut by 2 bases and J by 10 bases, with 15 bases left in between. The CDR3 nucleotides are TGTGCCAGCAGTTTAATCCCCACCCATCGGTCACCCCTCCACTTT. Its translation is CASSLIPTHRSPLHF. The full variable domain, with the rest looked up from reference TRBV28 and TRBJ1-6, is DVKVTQSSRYLVKRTGEKVFLECVQDMDHENMFWYRQDPGLGLRLIYFSYDVKMKEKGDIPEGYSVSREKKERFSLILESASTNQTSMYLCASSLIPTHRSPLHFGNGTRLTVT.

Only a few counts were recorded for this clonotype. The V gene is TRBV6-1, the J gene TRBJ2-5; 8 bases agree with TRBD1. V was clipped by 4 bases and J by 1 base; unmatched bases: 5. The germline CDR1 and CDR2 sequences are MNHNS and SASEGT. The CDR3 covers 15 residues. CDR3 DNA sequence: TGTGCCAGCAGTGCCCGCGGGACAGGCCAAGAGACCCAGTACTTC. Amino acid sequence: CASSARGTGQETQYF.

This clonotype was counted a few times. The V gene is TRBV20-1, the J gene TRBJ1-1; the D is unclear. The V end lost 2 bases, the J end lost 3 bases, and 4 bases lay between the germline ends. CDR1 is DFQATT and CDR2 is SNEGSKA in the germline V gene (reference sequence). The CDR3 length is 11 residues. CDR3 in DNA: TGCAGTGCTAGATTGTACACTGAAGCTTTCTTT. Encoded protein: CSARLYTEAFF.

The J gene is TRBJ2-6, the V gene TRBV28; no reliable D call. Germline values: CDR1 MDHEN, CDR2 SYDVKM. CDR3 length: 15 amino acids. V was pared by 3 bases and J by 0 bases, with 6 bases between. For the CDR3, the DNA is TGTGCCAGCAGTTTGTATCGCTCTGGGGCCAACGTCCTGACTTTC. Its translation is CASSLYRSGANVLTF.

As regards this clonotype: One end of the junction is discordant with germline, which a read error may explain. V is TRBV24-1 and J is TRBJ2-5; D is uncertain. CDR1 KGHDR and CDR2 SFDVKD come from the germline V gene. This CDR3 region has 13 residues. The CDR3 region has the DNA TGTGCCACCGGTGATCCGTATGGGGAGACCCAGTACTTC. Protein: CATGDPYGETQYF.